The entry below describes one T cell receptor beta chain. CDR3 length equals 14 residues. Trimming cost V 1 base and J 5 bases, with 14 bases left between them. Germline CDR1 and CDR2: GTSNPN and SVGIG (reference sequence). This sample was included in a study of CD4+ T cells in melanoma. Repertoires were generated with immunoSEQ multiplex PCR, while TCRdb's copy carries only in-frame clones and drops some. The sample contains 110,000 to 150,000 clones, roughly 91% of which appear only once. This clonotype was sampled from a human donor with melanoma. The chain joins TRBV30 to TRBJ2-5, with D maybe TRBD2 (6 bases). The DNA of the CDR3 is TGTGCCTGGAGTGCCTCCGGGACTCGTGAGACCCAGTACTTC. It yields the protein CAWSASGTRETQYF.